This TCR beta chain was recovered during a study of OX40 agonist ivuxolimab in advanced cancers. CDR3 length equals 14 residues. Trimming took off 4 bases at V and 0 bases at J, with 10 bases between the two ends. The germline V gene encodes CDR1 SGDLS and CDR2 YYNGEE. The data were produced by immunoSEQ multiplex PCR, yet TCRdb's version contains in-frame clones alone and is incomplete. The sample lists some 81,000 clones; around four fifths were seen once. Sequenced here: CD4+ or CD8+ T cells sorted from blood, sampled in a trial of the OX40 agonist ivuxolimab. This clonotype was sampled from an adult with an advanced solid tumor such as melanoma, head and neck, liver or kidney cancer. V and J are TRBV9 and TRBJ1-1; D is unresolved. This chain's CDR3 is CASSRAGLNTEAFF. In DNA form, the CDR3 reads TGTGCCAGCAGCAGGGCAGGTTTGAACACTGAAGCTTTCTTT.